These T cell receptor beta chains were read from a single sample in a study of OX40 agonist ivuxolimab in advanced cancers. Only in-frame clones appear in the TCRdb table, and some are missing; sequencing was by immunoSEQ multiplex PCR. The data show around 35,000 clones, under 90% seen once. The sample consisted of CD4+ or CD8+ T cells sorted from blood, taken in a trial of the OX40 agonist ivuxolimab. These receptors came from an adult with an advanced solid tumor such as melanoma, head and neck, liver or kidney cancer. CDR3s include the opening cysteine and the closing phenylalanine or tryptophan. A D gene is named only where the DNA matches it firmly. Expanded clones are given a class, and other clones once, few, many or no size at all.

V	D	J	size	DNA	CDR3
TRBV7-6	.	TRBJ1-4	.	TGTGCCAGCAGCTCACGGAGTGAAAAACTGTTTTTT	CASSSRSEKLFF
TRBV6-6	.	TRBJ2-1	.	TGTGCCAGCAGTACCCAGACAGTGTCCAATGAGCAGTTCTTC	CASSTQTVSNEQFF
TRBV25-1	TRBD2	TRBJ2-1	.	TGTGCCAGCAGTGAATCCATACTAGCGGGAGGAGTCGAGGATGAGCAGTTCTTC	CASSESILAGGVEDEQFF
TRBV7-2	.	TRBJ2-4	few	TGTGCCAGCAGCTTAGGGTCGGACAGTAGCGCCAAAAACATTCAGTACTTC	CASSLGSDSSAKNIQYF
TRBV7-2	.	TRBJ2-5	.	TGTGCCAGCAGCTTGAACCTCCAAGAGACCCAGTACTTC	CASSLNLQETQYF
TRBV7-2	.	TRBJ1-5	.	TGTGCCAGCAGCTTGGCACATCAGCCCCAGCATTTT	CASSLAHQPQHF
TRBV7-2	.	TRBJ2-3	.	TGTGCCAGCAGCTTCGGGTCCCTTTCCACAGATACGCAGTATTTT	CASSFGSLSTDTQYF
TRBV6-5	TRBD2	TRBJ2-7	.	TGTGCCAGCAGTCGGACTAGCGGGGGGGATGAGCAGTACTTC	CASSRTSGGDEQYF
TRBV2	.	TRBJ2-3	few	TGTGCCAGCAGTGGTTCCGGGGCAGATACGCAGTATTTT	CASSGSGADTQYF
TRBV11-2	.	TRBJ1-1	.	TGTGCCAGCCTATTACAGGGAGCGGACACTGAAGCTTTCTTT	CASLLQGADTEAFF
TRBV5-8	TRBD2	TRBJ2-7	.	TGTGCCAGCAGCCTGGACCTAGCGGGAGGAGAGCAGTACTTC	CASSLDLAGGEQYF
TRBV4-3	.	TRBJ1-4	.	TGCGCCAGCAGCCCAAGAGTCGGCTTATCCAGGGTTACTAATGAAAAACTGTTTTTT	CASSPRVGLSRVTNEKLFF
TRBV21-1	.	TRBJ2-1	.	TGTGCCAGCAGCACAGAACAAGCGGGAGTGCCCTACAATGAGCAGTTCTTC	CASSTEQAGVPYNEQFF
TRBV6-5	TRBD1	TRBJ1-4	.	TGTGCCAGCAGCCCACAGGGGGCGGCTAATGAAAAACTGTTTTTT	CASSPQGAANEKLFF
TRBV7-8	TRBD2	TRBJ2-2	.	TGTGCCAGCAGCTCGACTAGCGGGAGGGCCGGCACCGGGGAGCTGTTTTTT	CASSSTSGRAGTGELFF
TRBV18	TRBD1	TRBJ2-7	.	TGTGCCAGCTCGCCGACCCGACAGGGGGCCGACGAGCAGTACTTC	CASSPTRQGADEQYF
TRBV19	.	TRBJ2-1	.	TGTGCCAGTAGGGAGCAGGGCCGAGGACACAATGAGCAGTTCTTC	CASREQGRGHNEQFF
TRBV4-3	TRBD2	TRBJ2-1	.	TGCGCCAGCAGCCAAGGCCTGAGGCTAGCGGGACTGCATGAGCAGTTCTTC	CASSQGLRLAGLHEQFF
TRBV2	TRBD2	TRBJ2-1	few	TGTGCCCAGGGACTAGCGAGGGAACAGTTCTTC	CAQGLAREQFF
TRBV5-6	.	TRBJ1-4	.	TGTGCCAGCAGCTTCTTATCGCGTAATGAAAACCTGTTTTTT	CASSFLSRNENLFF
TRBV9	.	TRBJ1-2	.	TGTGCCAGCAGCGTAGCTGCCAACTCCTATGGCTACACCTTC	CASSVAANSYGYTF
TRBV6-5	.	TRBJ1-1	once	TGTGCCAGCATCCGGGGGCGGGGGACTGAAGCTTTCTTT	CASIRGRGTEAFF
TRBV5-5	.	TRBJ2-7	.	TGTGCCAGCAGCGGCGGGGGCGTCTCGTCCTACGAGCAGTACTTC	CASSGGGVSSYEQYF
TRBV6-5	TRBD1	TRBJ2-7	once	TGTGCCAGCAGTTTTAGACCGGGACAGGGTCGGAACGAGCAGTACTTC	CASSFRPGQGRNEQYF
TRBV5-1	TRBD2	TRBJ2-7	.	TGCGCCAGCAGCATAAATGCGGGAGGGACCTACGAGCAGTACTTC	CASSINAGGTYEQYF
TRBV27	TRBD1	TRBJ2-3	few	TGTGCCAGCAGCAGGGGGTTTAGCACAGATACGCAGTATTTT	CASSRGFSTDTQYF
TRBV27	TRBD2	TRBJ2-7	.	TGTGCCAGCAGTCGTAGCGGGAGGGACTCCTACGAGCAGTACTTC	CASSRSGRDSYEQYF
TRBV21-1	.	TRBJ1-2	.	TGTGCCAGCAGTTTTGGGACTGGCTACACCTTC	CASSFGTGYTF
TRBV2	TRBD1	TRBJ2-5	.	TGTGCCAGCAGTGGGAGGACAGGGGTGGAGACCCAGTACTTC	CASSGRTGVETQYF
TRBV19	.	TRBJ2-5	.	TGTGCCAGTAGTATACAGGGTGGCGAGACCCAGTACTTC	CASSIQGGETQYF
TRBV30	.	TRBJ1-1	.	TGTGCCTGGAGTGGTCCTGGAGGATTATTGGGAACTGAAGCTTTCTTT	CAWSGPGGLLGTEAFF
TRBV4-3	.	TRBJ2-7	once	TGCGCCAGCAGCCAAGAGGGGAGGGTCAGGGGGGTTTACGAGCAGTACTTC	CASSQEGRVRGVYEQYF
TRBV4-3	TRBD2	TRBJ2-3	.	TGCGCCAGCAGCCAATCCGGGACTAGACAAAGCACAGATACGCAGTATTTT	CASSQSGTRQSTDTQYF
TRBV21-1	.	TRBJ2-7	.	TGTGCCAGCAGCCTAGCGTGCCCCATATTCTCTTACGAGCAGTACTTC	CASSLACPIFSYEQYF
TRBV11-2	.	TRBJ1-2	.	TGTGCCAGCAGCTTAGGTAATCGCGTACAGGCGGGCTACACCTTC	CASSLGNRVQAGYTF
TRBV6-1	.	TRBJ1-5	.	TGTGCCAGCAGTCCCCACATGAATCAGCCCCAGCATTTT	CASSPHMNQPQHF
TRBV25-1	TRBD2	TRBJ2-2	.	TGTGCCAGCAGCCTTAGCGGGTTAACGACCGGGGAGCTGTTTTTT	CASSLSGLTTGELFF
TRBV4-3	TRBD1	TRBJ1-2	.	TGCGCCAGCAGCCAAGACAGGGGGCAGTATGGCTACACCTTC	CASSQDRGQYGYTF
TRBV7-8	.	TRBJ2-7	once	TGTGCCAGCAGCACCCAGGGTTTACGCTCCTACGAGCAGTACTTC	CASSTQGLRSYEQYF
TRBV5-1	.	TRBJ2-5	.	TGCGCCAGCAGCTTGGGGTTTGGGCAGATAGAAGAGACCCAGTACTTC	CASSLGFGQIEETQYF
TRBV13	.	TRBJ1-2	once	TGTGCCAGCAGTGATGACAGTTATGGCTACACCTTC	CASSDDSYGYTF
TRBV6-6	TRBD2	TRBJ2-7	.	TGTGCCAGCAGAGGCAGGACTAGCGGGATCCACGAGCAGTACTTC	CASRGRTSGIHEQYF
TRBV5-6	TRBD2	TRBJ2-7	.	TGTGCCAGCAGGGCCCGGACTAGCGGATCCTCCTACGAGCAGTACTTC	CASRARTSGSSYEQYF